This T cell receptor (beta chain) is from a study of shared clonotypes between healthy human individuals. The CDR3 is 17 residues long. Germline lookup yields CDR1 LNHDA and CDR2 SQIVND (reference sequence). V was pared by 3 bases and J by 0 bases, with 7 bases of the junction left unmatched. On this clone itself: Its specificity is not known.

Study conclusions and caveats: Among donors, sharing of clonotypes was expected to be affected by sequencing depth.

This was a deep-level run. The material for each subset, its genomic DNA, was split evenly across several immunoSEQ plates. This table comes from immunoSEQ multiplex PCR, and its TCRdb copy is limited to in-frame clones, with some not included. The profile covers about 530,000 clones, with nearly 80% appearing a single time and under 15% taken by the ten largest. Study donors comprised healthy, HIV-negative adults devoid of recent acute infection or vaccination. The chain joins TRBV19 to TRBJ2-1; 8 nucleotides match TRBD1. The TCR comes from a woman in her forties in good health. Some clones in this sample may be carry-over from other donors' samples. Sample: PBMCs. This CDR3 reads CASSINPTGVSYNEQFF. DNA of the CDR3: TGTGCCAGTAGTATTAACCCGACAGGGGTCTCCTACAATGAGCAGTTCTTC.